The entry below gives a single T cell receptor beta chain sequence along with its context. This specimen comes from a study of blood T cells in healthy people across ages. Every sample yielded at least 7 million isolated PBMCs. PCR was performed a second time for roughly 7 to 11 cycles using a sample-barcoded 5' primer and a J-beta primer mix. TCRdb redid the calling of the 5' RACE reads with MiXCR, one entry per CDR3 protein. The sample holds some 1.6 million distinct CDR3 sequences, 30% to 35% seen once. The TCR comes from a woman aged 25 to 45 in good health. The sequenced material came from blood.

CDR3 nucleotide sequence: TGCGCCAGCAGCTTAGCGGGGGCAACCTCAGATACGCAGTATTTT. Its protein product is CASSLAGATSDTQYF. The chain joins TRBV5-1 to TRBJ2-3; 8 bases are shared with TRBD2. The CDR3 sequence is 15 residues long. The V gene's germline CDR1 is SGHRS and CDR2 YFSETQ. V lost 2 bases and J lost 4; bases outside the gene matches: 6. The whole variable domain, filled in from reference TRBV5-1 and TRBJ2-3, reads KAGVTQTPRYLIKTRGQQVTLSCSPISGHRSVSWYQQTPGQGLQFLFEYFSETQRNKGNFPGRFSGRQFSNSRSEMNVSTLELGDSALYLCASSLAGATSDTQYFGPGTRLTVL.